The clone carrying this TCR beta chain was seen a few times. Treatment meaning: 15 to 20 received Ad26.COV2.S at low or high dose, single or two shots; 5 received placebo; per-sample allocation not given. It was on day 63 after the first vaccine or placebo injection that samples were taken. This specimen belongs to a study of Ad26.COV2.S vaccination and SARS-CoV-2 variants. The length of the CDR3 is 14 residues. Looked up from germline, CDR1 is SGHNT and CDR2 is YYREEE (reference sequence). V gave up 2 bases and J gave up 6 bases; unmatched junction bases: 2. The data were produced by immunoSEQ multiplex PCR, yet TCRdb's version contains in-frame clones alone and is incomplete. The sample lists about 680,000 clones; about 89% were seen once.

The source was peripheral blood, collected in a trial of Ad26.COV2.S vaccine versus placebo. The receptor was isolated from a person between 18 and 65 years old who received the Ad26.COV2.S COVID-19 vaccine or a placebo. The chain carries TRBV5-4 and TRBJ2-2, with 9 nucleotides matching TRBD1. The CDR3 loop is CASSFDRGAGELFF. In nucleotides, the CDR3 is TGTGCCAGCAGCTTCGACAGGGGGGCCGGGGAGCTGTTTTTT.